The 27 T cell receptor beta chains below were found in one sample sequenced in a study of blood T cell repertoires in COVID-19. Some clones are missing from TCRdb's copy, which holds only in-frame ones; the method was immunoSEQ multiplex PCR. This table holds around 290,000 clones, around 90% found once. Sample: PBMCs or T cells enriched from blood (not recorded which). These receptors were collected from a woman in her thirties who had recovered from COVID-19.

This clone has only a few counts. The rearrangement joins TRBV12-3 or TRBV12-4 to TRBJ1-1; D gene unclear. V was clipped by 5 bases and J by 0 bases, with 7 bases between them. The CDR3 sequence is 13 residues long. CDR3 in amino acids: CASSTSLNTEAFF. DNA for the CDR3: TGTGCCAGCAGTACGAGCTTGAACACTGAAGCTTTCTTT.

V usage is TRBV30 and J usage is TRBJ2-1; TRBD2 agrees at 10 bases. The CDR3 length is 18 residues. Germline V lookup: CDR1 GTSNPN, CDR2 SVGIG (reference sequence). Trimming took 1 base from V and 0 from J; bases not matched to a gene: 9. The CDR3 region is CAWSGTSGKSGSYNEQFF. In nucleotides, the CDR3 is TGTGCCTGGAGTGGGACTAGCGGTAAATCAGGCTCCTACAATGAGCAGTTCTTC.

V and J are TRBV18 and TRBJ1-3; 9 nucleotides align to TRBD1. Germline assignment: CDR1 KGHSH and CDR2 LQKENI. Trimming at V came to 4 bases and at J to 4 bases, leaving 8 bases not matched to a gene. The CDR3 totals 16 residues. CDR3 nucleotide sequence: TGTGCCAGCTCACATCCGGCCGGGACAGGGGGAAACACCATATATTTT. Encoded protein: CASSHPAGTGGNTIYF.

V and J are TRBV28 and TRBJ2-7; 16 nucleotides align to TRBD2. J lost 4 bases, V lost 5 bases, and 11 bases had no gene match. Germline CDR1 is MDHEN and CDR2 is SYDVKM. This CDR3 spans 18 amino acids. The chain's CDR3 is CASSKPGLAGGDRYEQYF. CDR3 bases: TGTGCCAGCAGTAAACCGGGACTAGCGGGAGGGGACAGATACGAGCAGTACTTC.

V gene TRBV7-8 combines with J gene TRBJ1-1, with 7 positions matching TRBD1. The germline gives CDR1 SGHVS, CDR2 FQNEAQ. V was pared by 3 bases and J by 5 bases, with 9 bases of the junction left unmatched. This CDR3 comprises 15 residues. In DNA form, the CDR3 reads TGTGCCAGCAGCTTCGACAGGGTTGCGGGGACTGAAGCTTTCTTT. Translating gives CASSFDRVAGTEAFF.

The rearrangement joins TRBV4-1 to TRBJ1-5; D possibly corresponds to TRBD1 (5 bases). Germline V gives CDR1 MGHRA, CDR2 YSYEKL. Trimming cost V 0 bases and J 0 bases, with 15 bases left between them. The CDR3 spans 18 residues. Written as DNA, the CDR3 is TGCGCCAGCAGCCAAGATCATCCCAGGGTGTTTAGCAATCAGCCCCAGCATTTT. Residues: CASSQDHPRVFSNQPQHF.

The chain recombines TRBV12-3 or TRBV12-4 with TRBJ1-2, with D tentatively TRBD1 (6 bases). This CDR3 has 13 residues. V lost 6 bases and J 2 bases, leaving 10 bases between the germline ends. CDR3 DNA: TGTGCCAGCAGCCGGACAGTAAACTATGGCTACACCTTC. It encodes CASSRTVNYGYTF.

This sequence joins TRBV7-2 and TRBJ2-2; tentative D call: TRBD1 (5 bases). The CDR3 length is 12 residues. Trimming removed 5 bases from V and 6 bases from J, with 7 bases in between. Germline-derived CDR1 and CDR2 are SGHTA and FQGNSA. The CDR3 here is CASSPTAGELFF. As DNA, the CDR3 is TGTGCCAGCAGCCCGACAGCCGGGGAGCTGTTTTTT.

This clone was detected only once. Here the CDR3 reads CASSNSLYNEQFF. The CDR3 nucleotides read TGTGCCAGTAGTAATTCCCTCTACAATGAGCAGTTCTTC. The rearrangement joins TRBV19 to TRBJ2-1; no definite D call. The CDR3 has 13 residues. Germline V lookup: CDR1 LNHDA, CDR2 SQIVND (reference sequence). V was pared by 4 bases and J by 3 bases, with 7 bases between.

The V gene is TRBV6-1, the J gene TRBJ2-5; D may be TRBD1 (6 bases). V lost 4 bases and J lost 1, with 16 bases in between. The CDR3 runs 16 residues. The germline CDR1 and CDR2 sequences are MNHNS and SASEGT. The CDR3 DNA is TGTGCCAGCAGTGTTAATGCCAGGGGCCGCCAAGAGACCCAGTACTTC. Translated, it gives CASSVNARGRQETQYF.

The rearrangement links TRBV10-1 to TRBJ2-5, with 10 nucleotides matching TRBD1. The trim removed 4 bases at V and 4 bases at J, leaving 3 bases unmatched. This CDR3 has 14 residues. Per germline, CDR1 WNHNN and CDR2 SYGVQD (reference sequence). For the CDR3, the DNA is TGCGCCAGCAGTGGACAGGGGGCTGGAGAGACCCAGTACTTC. It translates to CASSGQGAGETQYF.

The chain uses TRBV7-6 and TRBJ1-3, with no clear D. Trimming took 3 bases from V and 0 from J, leaving 12 bases between them. Germline V gene lookup returns CDR1 SGHVS and CDR2 FNYEAQ. The CDR3 has 16 residues. Here the CDR3 DNA reads TGTGCCAGCAGCTTGGTTGGTGGGCTCTCTGGAAACACCATATATTTT. This codes for CASSLVGGLSGNTIYF.

The rearrangement uses TRBV6-1 and TRBJ2-7, with D possibly TRBD1 on 5 matching bases. The CDR3 totals 13 residues. The germline gives CDR1 MNHNS, CDR2 SASEGT. Trimming stripped 3 bases from V and 3 bases from J, with 9 bases between. CDR3 sequence (DNA): TGTGCCAGCAGTGAGGGGCCTCTCTACGAGCAGTACTTC. It specifies CASSEGPLYEQYF.

V usage is TRBV19 and J usage is TRBJ2-2, with 8 bases matching TRBD2. This CDR3 contains 15 residues. The germline V gene encodes CDR1 LNHDA and CDR2 SQIVND (reference sequence). Trimming took 4 bases from V and 1 from J; bases not matched to a gene: 2. In DNA form, the CDR3 reads TGTGCCAGTAGTACAACTAGCGGGAACACCGGGGAGCTGTTTTTT. Its protein is CASSTTSGNTGELFF.

V usage is TRBV19 and J usage is TRBJ1-4; TRBD1 is a possible D gene (6 bases). CDR3 size: 15 residues. Germline CDR1 LNHDA, CDR2 SQIVND (reference sequence). V lost 6 bases and J 8 bases, leaving 19 bases between the germline ends. Here the CDR3 reads CASRTTDSSNEKLFF. The CDR3 DNA reads as TGTGCCAGTAGGACGACGGACAGCTCGAACGAAAAACTGTTTTTT. Supplemented by reference TRBV19 and TRBJ1-4, the full variable domain reads DGGITQSPKYLFRKEGQNVTLSCEQNLNHDAMYWYRQDPGQGLRLIYYSQIVNDFQKGDIAEGYSVSREKKESFPLTVTSAQKNPTAFYLCASRTTDSSNEKLFFGSGTQLSVL.

The chain combines TRBV10-1 with TRBJ2-7, with 8 bases matching TRBD1. The CDR3 has 13 amino acids. The trim removed 5 bases at V and 4 bases at J, leaving 4 bases unmatched. The germline CDR1 and CDR2 sequences are WNHNN and SYGVQD (reference sequence). As DNA, the CDR3 is TGCGCCAGCAGTAGTGGACAGGGATACGAGCAGTACTTC. Protein product: CASSSGQGYEQYF.

This chain uses TRBV7-2 with TRBJ1-1; D is uncertain. Germline V gene lookup returns CDR1 SGHTA and CDR2 FQGNSA. The germline V and J ends were trimmed by 1 base and 2 bases, with 8 bases remaining between them. This CDR3 has 14 amino acids. CDR3 residues: CASSLDRANTEAFF. The DNA of the CDR3 is TGTGCCAGCAGCTTAGATCGAGCAAACACTGAAGCTTTCTTT.

The V gene is TRBV3-1 (or the pseudogene TRBV3-2), the J gene TRBJ1-4; D is perhaps TRBD1 (6 bases). The germline gives CDR1 LGHDT, CDR2 YNNKEL (reference sequence). CDR3 size: 16 residues. Trimming pared 1 base from V and 7 bases from J, leaving 16 bases between. The CDR3 here is CASSQAVGTHFEKLFF. The CDR3 DNA is TGTGCCAGCAGCCAAGCCGTCGGGACACATTTTGAAAAACTGTTTTTT.

The rearrangement uses TRBV7-9 and TRBJ1-6; 7 bases are a match to TRBD1. CDR1 SEHNR and CDR2 FQNEAQ come from the germline V gene (reference sequence). V gave up 0 bases and J gave up 8 bases; unmatched junction bases: 1. This CDR3 is built from 14 residues. The CDR3 reads CASSLAGTDSPLHF. The CDR3 DNA follows: TGTGCCAGCAGCTTAGCCGGGACAGATTCACCCCTCCACTTT.

The chain uses TRBV7-2 and TRBJ1-2; D gene ambiguous. The CDR3 is made up of 12 amino acids. In germline, CDR1 is SGHTA, CDR2 FQGNSA. Trimming removed 8 bases at V and 7 bases at J, with 14 bases between. CDR3 loop: CASYQVSGGYTF. The CDR3 bases are TGTGCCAGCTATCAGGTTTCAGGTGGCTACACCTTC.

V is TRBV6-5 and J is TRBJ2-7; TRBD2 aligns across 12 bases. Germline values: CDR1 MNHEY, CDR2 SVGAGI. Trimming at V came to 5 bases and at J to 6 bases, leaving 5 bases not matched to a gene. CDR3 length equals 14 residues. In DNA form, the CDR3 reads TGTGCCAGCAGTCCCGGACTAGCGGGACGCGAGCAGTACTTC. It codes for CASSPGLAGREQYF.

This clone was counted only a few times. The chain recombines TRBV28 with TRBJ2-5; TRBD2 agrees at 7 bases. The CDR3 is made up of 19 amino acids. The V gene end was trimmed by 1 base and the J gene end by 7 bases; junction bases not matched to a gene: 21. From germline, CDR1 is MDHEN and CDR2 SYDVKM. CDR3 nucleotide sequence: TGTGCCAGCAGTTTATTGGGGGGAGGGGTCACAAATTCCGGAAGGACCCAGTACTTC. This gives the protein CASSLLGGGVTNSGRTQYF.

The CDR3 DNA sequence: TGTGCCAGCAGCCAAGTGGGAGGAGGTCTCTACGAGCAGTACTTC. This codes for CASSQVGGGLYEQYF. V and J are TRBV14 and TRBJ2-7; TRBD2 is a possible D gene (6 bases). CDR1 SGHDN and CDR2 FVKESK come from the germline V gene. Trimming removed 1 base from V and 3 bases from J, with 13 bases in between. The CDR3 contains 15 residues.

The rearrangement uses TRBV7-6 and TRBJ2-3; tentative D call: TRBD2 (6 bases). The CDR3 extends over 17 amino acids. Germline V CDR1 and CDR2: SGHVS, FNYEAQ. V lost 1 base, J lost 4 bases, and 18 bases lay in between. DNA of the CDR3: TGTGCCAGCAGCTTAGTAGCGTTGGGGACGGGGGCAGATACGCAGTATTTT. It encodes CASSLVALGTGADTQYF. The full variable domain, its missing parts supplied by reference TRBV7-6 and TRBJ2-3, is GAGVSQSPRYKVTKRGQDVALRCDPISGHVSLYWYRQALGQGPEFLTYFNYEAQQDKSGLPNDRFSAERPEGSISTLTIQRTEQRDSAMYRCASSLVALGTGADTQYFGPGTRLTVL.

The J gene is TRBJ2-7, the V gene TRBV10-3; D remains ambiguous. The germline CDR1 and CDR2 sequences are ENHRY and SYGVKD. This CDR3 contains 15 residues. V lost 0 bases and J lost 0, with 9 bases in between. This CDR3 is CAISESLLSSYEQYF. The CDR3 nucleotides read TGTGCCATCAGTGAGTCTCTTCTTAGCTCCTACGAGCAGTACTTC.

Only one count was recorded for this clone. The J gene is TRBJ2-7, the V gene TRBV27, with 9 bases lining up with TRBD2. The length of the CDR3 is 15 residues. Germline V CDR1 and CDR2: MNHEY, SMNVEV (reference sequence). Unmatched junction bases numbered 7, after V lost 5 bases and J lost 2 bases. In nucleotides, the CDR3 is TGTGCCAGCAGTCCGTCACTAGCGGGTGCCTACGAGCAGTACTTC. It codes for CASSPSLAGAYEQYF.

This clone was observed once. A junction boundary mismatches the germline segment, possibly from a read error. The chain employs TRBV28 and TRBJ2-7; 14 bases align to TRBD2. Germline V lookup: CDR1 MDHEN, CDR2 SYDVKM. The CDR3 contains 12 residues. CDR3 region: CASSPGLAGEKF. CDR3 DNA: TGTGCCAGCAGCCCGGGACTAGCGGGAGAAAAGTTC.